These 7 T cell receptor beta chains originate from one sample sequenced in a study of beta chain features in type 1 diabetes. Findings and caveats of the study: Across all four CD4+ subsets, people with type 1 diabetes showed modestly shorter TCRB CDR3s.

These receptors' targets are unknown. Expressed TCRB transcripts were sequenced because the isolated RNA had all been reverse transcribed beforehand. Generated by immunoSEQ multiplex PCR, the TCRdb table keeps only in-frame clones and is missing some. The sample has approximately 360,000 clones; 10% to 15% are singletons. Material: naive CD4+ T cells from blood. These receptors all stem from a young woman with type 1 diabetes.

This clone was counted a few times. The rearrangement joins TRBV29-1 to TRBJ2-1, with D tentatively TRBD2 (6 bases). The V gene lost 8 bases and the J gene lost 0 bases, with 17 bases spanning the gap. The CDR3 has 15 amino acids. CDR1 is SQVTM and CDR2 is ANQGSEA in the germline V gene. CDR3 sequence (DNA): TGCAGCTCACGACTGGGGGGAAGCTCCTACAATGAGCAGTTCTTC. Amino acid sequence: CSSRLGGSSYNEQFF.

This clone has just a few counts. V gene TRBV7-3 combines with J gene TRBJ2-6; the match to TRBD1 covers 7 bases. This CDR3 has 18 residues. CDR1 is SGHTA, CDR2 FQGTGA, per germline. The V segment lost 5 bases and the J segment 4 bases; nucleotides outside the gene matches: 14. Here the CDR3 reads CASSPSGQPNLGANVLTF. The CDR3 coding sequence is TGTGCCAGCAGCCCTTCGGGACAGCCCAACCTGGGGGCCAACGTCCTGACTTTC.

The J gene is TRBJ1-1, the V gene TRBV10-3; D remains unclear. V was pared by 3 bases and J by 1 base, with 6 bases between. The CDR3 has 13 residues. Germline V gene sequence: CDR1 ENHRY, CDR2 SYGVKD. As DNA, the CDR3 is TGTGCCATCAGTGATACAGAGAACACTGAAGCTTTCTTT. This translates into CAISDTENTEAFF.

This clone showed up just a few times. This chain joins TRBV30 and TRBJ2-7; D might be TRBD1 (5 bases). Germline loops: CDR1 GTSNPN, CDR2 SVGIG (reference sequence). The CDR3 is made up of 14 amino acids. Trimming took off 2 bases at V and 3 bases at J, with 14 bases between the two ends. In DNA form, the CDR3 reads TGTGCCTGGAGTCATGGCGGCGGACACTACGAGCAGTACTTC. Its translation: CAWSHGGGHYEQYF.

The chain links TRBV28 to TRBJ2-7; 7 nucleotides line up with TRBD2. CDR3 length: 15 residues. J was trimmed by 2 bases and V by 9 bases; bases with no gene match: 13. CDR1 and CDR2 from the germline V gene are MDHEN and SYDVKM. Written as DNA, the CDR3 is TGTGCCAGTTCTGGGAGCGGGATGGGGGCCTACGAGCAGTACTTC. This sequence encodes CASSGSGMGAYEQYF. The full variable domain, rest sourced from reference TRBV28 and TRBJ2-7, is DVKVTQSSRYLVKRTGEKVFLECVQDMDHENMFWYRQDPGLGLRLIYFSYDVKMKEKGDIPEGYSVSREKKERFSLILESASTNQTSMYLCASSGSGMGAYEQYFGPGTRLTVT.

For this clone: This sample includes further DNA sequences coding for the same CDR3. This rearrangement joins TRBV18 to TRBJ2-1; D is unclear. There are 13 residues in the CDR3. Trimming took 6 bases from V and 4 from J, leaving 10 bases between them. Germline CDR1 KGHSH, CDR2 LQKENI. The CDR3 DNA is TGTGCCAGCTCTCCAGCCAGTTACAATGAGCAGTTCTTC. Amino acids: CASSPASYNEQFF.

There are a few counts of this clone. The CDR3 region has the DNA TGTGCCACTTGTGTACGTACTAGCTACTCATCTACGCAGTATTTT. This gives the protein CATCVRTSYSSTQYF. This chain links TRBV27 with TRBJ2-3, with D possibly being TRBD2 (6 bases). The V end was cut by 10 bases, the J end by 8 bases, with 25 bases between. Germline loops: CDR1 MNHEY, CDR2 SMNVEV (reference sequence). The CDR3 spans 15 residues.